The 9 T cell receptor beta chains below come from one sample, sequenced in a study of tumor and adjacent non-tumor tissue in lung cancer. Three rounds of nested PCR, following a modified ARM-PCR protocol, produced the TCRbeta library. TCRdb passed the multiplex PCR reads through MiXCR, listing each CDR3 protein once. The sample shows 110,000 or so distinct CDR3 sequences, more than 70% of them seen only once. The template was RNA from unsorted bulk tissue. Sample: lung tumor tissue. The receptors originated from a woman aged 55-70 years with non-small cell lung cancer.

In regard to this clonotype: The junction departs from germline at one end; a sequencing error may be responsible. This sequence joins TRBV11-2 and TRBJ2-7; 10 bases line up with TRBD2. The CDR3 has 14 residues. Germline lookup yields CDR1 SGHAT and CDR2 FQNNGV. The CDR3 sequence: CAGSPTSGVYERYF. DNA of the CDR3: TGTGCCGGCAGCCCCACTAGCGGGGTTTACGAGCGGTACTTC.

A note on this clonotype: This may stem from a read error, because a much larger clone lies one nucleotide away. The CDR3 sequence: CSASFGSGDSLEEYF. CDR3 in DNA: TGCAGTGCTAGTTTTGGTAGCGGGGACTCCTTAGAGGAGTACTTC. The chain recombines TRBV20-1 with TRBJ2-7; 8 positions match TRBD2. CDR1 is DFQATT, CDR2 SNEGSKA, per germline (reference sequence). The CDR3 sequence is 15 residues long. The J segment lost 11 bases and the V segment lost 3 bases, leaving 18 bases of the junction unmatched.

V usage is TRBV29-1 and J usage is TRBJ2-3, with D possibly TRBD2 on 5 matching bases. Germline CDR1 reads SQVTM; CDR2 reads ANQGSEA. Trimming left V 7 bases short and J 0 bases short, with 14 bases between. There are 14 residues in the CDR3. CDR3 residues: CSGDRGLSTDTQYF. The CDR3 DNA reads TGCAGCGGAGATAGAGGACTGAGCACAGATACGCAGTATTTT.

A word on this clonotype: A single base separates this from a much larger clone, so it may be a read error. The chain is built from TRBV6-2 or TRBV6-3 and TRBJ2-7; tentative D call: TRBD2 (8 bases). V lost 5 bases to trimming and J lost 2 bases, with 28 bases between them. The germline gives CDR1 MNHEY, CDR2 SVGEGT. The CDR3 is 19 residues long. CDR3 sequence: CASSKPGLGGAPIPYEQYF. The CDR3 bases are TGTGCCAGCAGTAAGCCGGGACTAGGGGGCGCGCCAATACCCTACGAGCAGTACTTC.

In regard to this clonotype: A clone one base away is much larger, so this may be a read error. The chain links TRBV29-1 to TRBJ1-1, with 7 bases lining up with TRBD1. CDR1 SQVTM and CDR2 ANQGSEA come from the germline V gene. CDR3 length: 13 amino acids. The CDR3: CRVLTGMNTEAFF. CDR3 coding DNA: TGCAGGGTGCTGACAGGGATGAACACTGAAGCTTTCTTT.

Worth noting for this clonotype: One junction end disagrees with the germline gene, perhaps due to a read error. The chain combines TRBV20-1 with TRBJ1-5, with 7 bases lining up with TRBD1. The germline V gene has CDR1 DFQATT and CDR2 SNEGSKA (reference sequence). This CDR3 region has 13 residues. The CDR3 region has the DNA TGCAGTGCTTGGGACAGCTATAATCAGCCCCATCATTTT. Translating it yields CSAWDSYNQPHHF.

Worth noting for this clonotype: A single base separates this from a much larger clone, so it may be a read error. The rearrangement joins TRBV28 to TRBJ2-5, with D possibly TRBD2 on 5 matching bases. This CDR3 comprises 15 residues. Looked up from germline, CDR1 is MDHEN and CDR2 is SYDVKM. The CDR3 loop is CASTDGIGLQVTQYF. The CDR3 region has the DNA TGTGCCAGCACCGACGGGATTGGACTCCAAGTGACCCAGTACTTC.

Regarding this clonotype: A much larger clone sits a single nucleotide away, making a read error possible. The genes are TRBV6-5 and TRBJ2-3; D is perhaps TRBD2 (6 bases). There are 15 residues in the CDR3. CDR1 and CDR2 from the germline V gene are MNHEY and SVGAGI. Here the CDR3 reads CASSYGEEGTDRQYF. In nucleotides, the CDR3 is TGTGCCAGCAGTTACGGGGAGGAGGGCACAGATAGGCAGTATTTT.

Remarks on this clonotype: In this CDR3 the conserved last residue, phenylalanine or tryptophan, is missing, so a read error is likely. This chain links TRBV20-1 with TRBJ2-7, with D possibly called TRBD1 or TRBD2 (5 bases each). CDR1 DFQATT and CDR2 SNEGSKA come from the germline V gene (reference sequence). The CDR3 extends over 15 amino acids. CDR3 protein: CNATMTERVSDEQYL. In nucleotides, the CDR3 is TGCAATGCAACAATGACAGAGAGGGTCTCAGACGAGCAGTACCTC.